This T cell receptor beta chain appears in the sequencing data of a study of blood T cells in healthy people across ages. For the second PCR, which ran for about 6 to 12 cycles, a sample-barcoded 5' primer and a J-beta primer mix were used. Sequencing of every sample gave 2.5 million or more CDR3-containing paired-end reads. From the 5' RACE reads, TCRdb called clonotypes with MiXCR, one entry per CDR3 protein. This table holds over 1,500,000 distinct CDR3 sequences, roughly 52% found once. The study's findings and limits: Observed TCR beta diversity per million T cells went down as age went up. This fall followed a roughly linear course with age.

Note on this clonotype: The antigen is not known.

Sequenced sample: blood. The TCR sequence derives from a woman in her thirties or forties in good health.

CDR3 sequence: CASSQPGGPADTQYF. CDR3 bases: TGTGCCAGCAGCCAGCCGGGGGGACCCGCGGATACGCAGTATTTT. The V gene is TRBV3-1, the J gene TRBJ2-3; the match to TRBD2 covers 7 bases. CDR1 and CDR2 from the germline V gene are LGHDT and YNNKEL (reference sequence). CDR3 length: 15 residues. V lost 3 bases to trimming and J lost 6 bases; unmatched junction nucleotides: 9.